This entry concerns a single T cell receptor beta chain. Its antigen target is currently unknown. Base qualities were left out, and no much larger clone turns up one base away. The cohort consisted of more than 650 healthy bone marrow donors. Cohort members were all nominally healthy when sampled, although unrecorded immune exposures were likely present. The donor was CMV seropositive and was included in the group of around 300 seropositive cohort members. Each donor provided a peripheral blood sample, and peripheral blood mononuclear cells were used for TCR beta sequencing. Genomic DNA was extracted from the blood cell samples with the Qiagen DNeasy Blood Extraction Kit. V is reduced by 7 bases and J by 5 bases, leaving a spacing of 15 bases between them. Per the germline V gene, MNHNS is the CDR1 and SASEGT is the CDR2. The CDR3 runs 14 residues from the cysteine to the phenylalanine. Solely the CDR3 DNA is kept, with 42 bases framed from the first base.

The data were taken from a study of cytomegalovirus exposure and HLA in healthy donors (dated by TCRdb to 2016 to 2017). Notes on the research overall: An earlier analysis of a few hundred of the donors reported about 280 Gb of sequence data and some 110 million unique TCR beta sequences obtained from about 179 million T cells. In a later analysis, previously published TCR beta repertoires from several hundred donors were re-analyzed and high-resolution HLA genotyping was added so that TCR occurrence patterns could be studied. Besides the first cohort of under 700 subjects, a separate validation cohort made up of 90 to 150 different subjects was used. The later analysis used no new phenotypic data to find candidate immune exposures, relying instead on TCR beta sequences and their occurrence across donors. Donor age, sex, ethnicity and CMV serostatus were compiled together with the repertoire data. Roughly five DR-DQ haplotypes were handled as single units for association and clustering because linkage in the cohort was strong. A later genetic analysis used genome-wide SNP genotypes for about 65% of the 666 donors, treating that subset as a discovery cohort. To predict cytomegalovirus infection status, the study combined high-throughput TCR immunosequencing, statistical association of individual TCRs with disease status, and machine learning. Of the 398 genotyped donors, 65% to 90% fell in the genetic ancestry cluster associated with self-reported Caucasian donors. On average, 235,054 unique TCR beta nucleotide sequences were sequenced per donor among 398 genotyped donors of the cohort, with about 19% of those sequences being non-productive. All discovery cohort repertoires had been generated on a single sequencing platform. To decide whether each TCR beta V gene segment behaved as functional or pseudogenic, an earlier analysis of some 600 of the donors relied on high-throughput TCR beta sequencing. Class I and class II HLA loci were covered by the typing at four-digit resolution. The study profiled the T cell repertoires of under 700 subjects by immunosequencing and related them to cytomegalovirus serostatus. The number of donors typed differed by locus, with about 629-630 for A, B, C, DRB1 and DQB1, approximately 500 for DQA1, 606 for DPA1, and over 400 for DPB1. Roughly 320 gigabases of sequencing data and approximately 91 million unique TCR sequences made up an early release that covered under 750 HLA-typed donors. The aim of the study was to test whether cataloging public T cell receptors could identify signatures of past pathogen exposure. Paper-wide results and their limitations: Assigning TCR associations to individual alleles was difficult when HLA alleles, especially DR and DQ, strongly co-occurred. In vitro tests confirmed that a few of the cytomegalovirus-associated TCR beta chains recognize cytomegalovirus antigens. Roughly uniform sequencing depth across donors was assumed in presence/absence analyses, although this assumption may not hold. According to a later analysis, TCR association rates differed among HLA loci, with DRB1 alleles showing the most associated TCRs and HLA-C alleles showing the fewest. A further reported finding was that TCR beta sequences accurately predicted the HLA-A and HLA-B alleles for most subjects in the first cohort. Immune exposure information for the cohort was limited to CMV serostatus. In a later analysis, around 17,000 TCR beta sequences were associated with specific HLA alleles at a false discovery rate of 0.05. Several of the top co-occurrence clusters appeared to be linked to parvovirus B19, influenza, CMV and Epstein-Barr virus, according to a later analysis. Compared with the approximately 670-donor mean, donors in an Asian-associated ancestry cluster had fewer N-insertions in productive TCRs, according to a later genetic analysis. Some IMGT-functional V segments, including TRBV6-2 and TRBV6-3, could not be told apart with the 87-base-pair reads, so those segments were excluded. The authors suggested that the approach could potentially be extended to other disease states and immunological phenotypes. Broadly in line with IMGT annotations, most TCR beta V segments showed up in productive rearrangements about 90% or about 30% of the time in an earlier analysis of about 500 of the donors. In both the original and validation cohorts, the classifier was reported to diagnose cytomegalovirus status with high specificity and sensitivity. Because HLA typing was unavailable for some donors at each locus, only the typed subset was used in association tests. V-gene and J-gene trimming of TCR beta chains was associated with a missense DCLRE1C variant in a later genetic analysis, and the association was replicated in an independent cohort. A cluster of highly shared sequence variants was judged likely to be a technical artifact of the sequencing pipeline. Because counts were too low, 15 to 20 rarely observed V segments, including chromosome 9 orphons, were excluded from the earlier analysis of around 590 of the donors. Linkage disequilibrium might explain the correlated functional status among segregating V segments, but an unknown experimental factor could not be ruled out. In a later analysis, HLA-associated TCR beta chains showed more clonal expansion and lower generation probabilities than non-associated chains that were equally common. The study listed 150 to 200 TCR beta chains as associated with cytomegalovirus. According to a later analysis, most CMV-associated TCR beta chains appeared to be HLA-restricted, and the HLA associations seemed to be driven largely by CMV exposure. Most TCR sequences were observed very rarely across donors, whereas some public TCRs were present in many individuals. This cohort had only TCR beta chains sequenced, and the lack of alpha or paired-chain data limited which features could be detected.

The method behind the library was the immunoSEQ multiplex PCR assay. A mixture of 60 forward primers for TCR Vbeta segments and 13 reverse primers for TCR Jbeta segments was used in the multiplex PCR. Amplification of the CDR3 region of rearranged TCR beta genes was performed with a multiplex PCR assay on genomic DNA. Amplified TCR beta libraries were sequenced as 87-base-pair reads on the Illumina HiSeq System. Processing in the source paper ran as follows. Across the 666 repertoires, a later analysis counted tens of millions of unique TCR beta chains, 9 million to 14 million of which were shared by at least two donors. A nearest-neighbor algorithm error-corrected the raw reads and collapsed the reads into unique sequences, merging closely related sequences to remove PCR and sequencing errors. V, D and J gene segments were assigned by aligning CDR3 sequences to IMGT reference sequences. For a sequence to be retained, a match of at least six nucleotides was required to both a V gene segment and a J gene segment. Rearrangements were classified as productive when the CDR3 lacked stop codons and remained in frame with V and J, and all other rearrangements were classified as non-productive. Following IMGT convention, CDR3 was defined as the stretch from the second conserved V-encoded cysteine to the conserved J-encoded phenylalanine. The earlier analysis of about 640 of the donors excluded any sequence lacking an unambiguous match to a single V gene segment. An earlier analysis of over 450 of the donors classified V segments as functional when productive rearrangements were above 56.7% and as segregating when the standard deviation between donors was above 5%. A statistical classification framework was developed to diagnose cytomegalovirus status using the catalog of TCR beta chain sequences. V and J gene assignment, in a later analysis, came from comparing TCR nucleotide sequences with IMGT/GENE-DB human TR gene sequences. In a later analysis, CDR3 sequences and most-parsimonious VDJ recombination scenarios were assigned using the TCRdist pipeline. In a later analysis, every TCR beta chain was defined by the combination of its CDR3 amino acid sequence and its V-gene family, and reads without a unique V-gene family were dropped. A later analysis removed roughly 590 highly shared, low-generation-probability nucleotide sequences to deal with suspected cross-contamination and a sequencing artifact. A later analysis calculated a clonal expansion index for each public chain from normalized within-repertoire ranks of inferred template counts. In a later analysis, generation probabilities were computed with a VDJ recombination model fitted to out-of-frame rearrangements, and the resulting probabilities were checked against IGoR. In a later analysis, hypergeometric tests were used to score TCR-TCR, TCR-HLA and TCR-CMV co-occurrence, with a repertoire-size bias correction applied to TCR pairs. A later analysis estimated false discovery rates by permuting HLA or CMV assignments 20 times. In a later analysis, co-occurring TCRs were grouped using DBSCAN, and TCRdist sequence similarity was added for clustering within HLA-allele-positive subsets. Co-occurrence clustering excluded repertoires with fewer than 30,000 or more than 120,000 public chains, plus five with anomalous nucleotide sharing. In its TCRdb copy, this immuneACCESS table keeps in-frame sequences only and misses some clones. Where compared with another copy, unresolved V genes explain less than half of these, and the others have no known cause. The V and J calls and clone size come from that table; D and trimming were worked out from the DNA. The sample has roughly 120,000 clones on record, roughly 69% of them singletons. The ten largest clones represent around 9.7% of the sample.

This clonotype originated in a woman aged 35 to 49 in good health and CMV-seropositive. The chain is assembled from TRBV6-1 and TRBJ2-1, and perhaps TRBD2 as D gene, on 8 matching bases. The sample comprised PBMCs. The encoded CDR3 is CASTISGTDNEQFF. In nucleotides, the sequence is TGTGCCAGCACTATTAGCGGGACAGACAATGAGCAGTTCTTC.